One and the same sample provided the 17 T cell receptor beta chains below, sequenced in a study of cytomegalovirus exposure and HLA in healthy donors. The PCR contained 60 Vbeta and 13 Jbeta primers. Sequencing used immunoSEQ multiplex PCR; TCRdb keeps in-frame clones, though not all of them. The sample includes some 65,000 clones, 70% to 85% seen only once; the top ten take about 2.9%. Sequences were obtained from PBMCs. The receptors were gathered from a girl aged 10 to 17 in good health and CMV-seropositive.

This clone turned up a few times. The J gene is TRBJ2-5, the V gene TRBV9; maybe TRBD1 (5 bases). Germline lookup yields CDR1 SGDLS and CDR2 YYNGEE. The germline V and J ends were trimmed by 4 bases and 3 bases, with 13 bases remaining between them. This CDR3 comprises 14 residues. CDR3 loop: CASSFSGAEETQYF. CDR3 nucleotide sequence: TGTGCCAGCAGCTTTAGTGGGGCAGAAGAGACCCAGTACTTC.

The rearrangement uses TRBV28 and TRBJ1-2; maybe TRBD1 (6 bases). The CDR3 is 11 residues long. From germline, CDR1 is MDHEN and CDR2 SYDVKM. V was cut by 5 bases and J by 5 bases, with 6 bases left in between. CDR3 amino acids: CASSTGYGYTF. The CDR3 DNA follows: TGTGCCAGCAGTACAGGGTATGGCTACACCTTC.

The J gene is TRBJ1-1, the V gene TRBV28; D remains unclear. V lost 6 bases to trimming and J lost 7 bases, with 18 bases between them. Germline V gene data show CDR1 as MDHEN and CDR2 as SYDVKM. The CDR3 has 14 residues. CDR3 sequence (DNA): TGTGCCAGCAGCCGCCCGAGTCCGCTAGGTGAAGCTTTCTTT. Its translation is CASSRPSPLGEAFF.

This chain uses TRBV19 with TRBJ1-6; 7 bases match TRBD1. CDR1 is LNHDA and CDR2 is SQIVND in the germline V gene (reference sequence). The CDR3 runs 14 residues. The J segment lost 8 bases and the V segment lost 5 bases, leaving 6 bases of the junction unmatched. This CDR3 reads CASSARQGDSPLHF. Here the CDR3 DNA reads TGTGCCAGTAGTGCCCGACAGGGAGATTCACCCCTCCACTTT.

This sequence joins TRBV20-1 and TRBJ2-1; D is unresolved. The CDR3 is made up of 11 amino acids. V shed 1 base and J shed 10 bases, with 8 bases lying between them. CDR1 and CDR2 (germline): DFQATT, SNEGSKA (reference sequence). DNA for the CDR3: TGCAGTGCTAGAGTTATAGTGGAGCAGTTCTTC. It translates to CSARVIVEQFF.

This clone has just one count. The chain carries TRBV23-1 and TRBJ2-2, with 9 bases that match TRBD2. TRBV23-1 falls under the ORF class, with uncertain function. The ends lost 6 bases at V and 7 bases at J; junction bases unmatched: 12. The CDR3 covers 16 residues. The CDR3 DNA reads as TGCGCCAGCAGCTCTAGCGTAGCGGGGGCGGGCGGGGAGCTGTTTTTT. It translates to CASSSSVAGAGGELFF.

The rearrangement links TRBV29-1 to TRBJ1-1, with D perhaps TRBD1 (6 bases). The CDR3 sequence is 14 residues long. V lost 3 bases and J 6 bases, leaving 17 bases between the germline ends. Looked up from germline, CDR1 is SQVTM and CDR2 is ANQGSEA. CDR3: CSVDRARQGPEAFF. The CDR3 DNA is TGCAGCGTTGACAGGGCCCGCCAGGGGCCTGAAGCTTTCTTT.

The chain links TRBV6-5 to TRBJ2-5; 7 positions agree with TRBD2. This CDR3 is built from 13 residues. The germline CDR1 and CDR2 sequences are MNHEY and SVGAGI. V shed 2 bases, J shed 5 bases, and the junction held 2 bases outside the gene matches. CDR3 coding DNA: TGTGCCAGCAGTTACGACGGGGGGGAGACCCAGTACTTC. Its protein product is CASSYDGGETQYF.

In its sample, this clone was seen a few times. The CDR3 DNA follows: TGTGCCAGCAGTGAAACATTGGCAGGGAACACTGAAGCTTTCTTT. Translation: CASSETLAGNTEAFF. The rearrangement uses TRBV6-1 and TRBJ1-1; no clear D. V lost 2 bases and J lost 1, with 11 bases in between. CDR1 is MNHNS, CDR2 SASEGT, per germline. The CDR3 has 15 residues.

This clone has a handful of counts. V and J are TRBV7-2 and TRBJ2-2, with D maybe TRBD1 (5 bases). Deletions cut 5 bases from V and 0 bases from J, with 19 bases between. Germline V gene data show CDR1 as SGHTA and CDR2 as FQGNSA. This CDR3 is 18 amino acids long. The CDR3 protein is CASSLRGSINSNTGELFF. The CDR3 region has the DNA TGTGCCAGCAGCCTTAGGGGCTCAATAAACTCGAACACCGGGGAGCTGTTTTTT. The full variable domain, with the rest looked up from reference TRBV7-2 and TRBJ2-2, is GAGVSQSPSNKVTEKGKDVELRCDPISGHTALYWYRQSLGQGLEFLIYFQGNSAPDKSGLPSDRFSAERTGGSVSTLTIQRTQQEDSAVYLCASSLRGSINSNTGELFFGEGSRLTVL.

The chain combines TRBV15 with TRBJ2-7, with TRBD1 identical over 9 bases. Trimming cost V 0 bases and J 4 bases; bases outside gene matches: 7. CDR1 LNHNV and CDR2 YYDKDF come from the germline V gene (reference sequence). The CDR3 length is 16 residues. The CDR3 DNA reads as TGTGCCACCAGCAGAGATGGGACAGGGTATGGGTACGAGCAGTACTTC. The encoded protein is CATSRDGTGYGYEQYF.

The rearrangement joins TRBV5-1 to TRBJ1-1; D is perhaps TRBD1 (5 bases). The CDR3 runs 14 residues. With 1 base removed from V and 4 bases from J, the gap between germline ends came to 11 bases. Germline loops: CDR1 SGHRS, CDR2 YFSETQ. The CDR3 loop reads CASSLNQGGTEAFF. CDR3 nucleotides: TGCGCCAGCAGCTTGAATCAGGGTGGCACTGAAGCTTTCTTT.

The chain couples TRBV9 to TRBJ1-4; possible D gene TRBD1, 5 bases. Trimming removed 3 bases at V and 6 bases at J, with 15 bases between. Germline V lookup: CDR1 SGDLS, CDR2 YYNGEE. The length of the CDR3 is 15 residues. The CDR3 sequence is CASSATGLTYEKLFF. The CDR3 DNA is TGTGCCAGCAGCGCCACAGGTTTAACGTATGAAAAACTGTTTTTT.

This rearrangement joins TRBV5-6 to TRBJ2-7; D is ambiguous. In germline, CDR1 is SGHDT, CDR2 YYEEEE. CDR3 length equals 14 residues. The V end lost 0 bases, the J end lost 3 bases, and 10 bases lay between the germline ends. The CDR3 bases are TGTGCCAGCAGCTTGGCCGGTATCCACTACGAGCAGTACTTC. It translates to CASSLAGIHYEQYF.

This chain uses TRBV2 with TRBJ2-7, with 7 bases lining up with TRBD2. The V gene end was trimmed by 8 bases and the J gene end by 4 bases; junction bases not matched to a gene: 5. The CDR3 is 12 amino acids. Germline V lookup: CDR1 SNHLY, CDR2 FYNNEI. The chain's CDR3 is CASAGVTYEQYF. CDR3 DNA: TGTGCCAGCGCGGGAGTTACATACGAGCAGTACTTC.

The sample holds one count of this clone. The genes are TRBV5-1 and TRBJ2-1, with D possibly TRBD1 on 6 matching bases. Germline CDR1 SGHRS, CDR2 YFSETQ. Trimming took 0 bases from V and 4 from J, leaving 8 bases between them. This CDR3 region has 14 residues. CDR3 region: CASSLEGHYNEQFF. In nucleotides, the CDR3 is TGCGCCAGCAGCTTGGAGGGACATTACAATGAGCAGTTCTTC.

This sequence joins TRBV4-3 and TRBJ2-1, with 9 bases fitting TRBD1. The germline CDR1 and CDR2 sequences are LGHNA and YSLEER. The CDR3 is 17 amino acids. The trim removed 3 bases at V and 1 base at J, leaving 7 bases unmatched. CDR3 nucleotide sequence: TGCGCCAGCAGCCAGCTCGCCGGGACAGGGTCCTACAATGAGCAGTTCTTC. Translating gives CASSQLAGTGSYNEQFF.